The present T cell receptor beta chain was sequenced within a study of T cells in Graves' hyperthyroidism and ophthalmopathy. Study findings and constraints: Most thyroid-expanded clonotypes above 0.001 were also found in blood.

This clonotype was found many times. What it binds is unknown. The germline gives CDR1 SGHTA, CDR2 FQGTGA. There are 14 residues in the CDR3. The V end was cut by 6 bases, the J end by 3 bases, with 15 bases between. What was amplified from RNA transcripts were TCR beta CDR3 regions. The HTBI primer set was used in a first-round RT-PCR of the TCR CDR3. One entry per CDR3 protein results from TCRdb running MiXCR on the multiplex PCR reads. Altogether almost 250,000 distinct CDR3 sequences are present, more than 20% being singletons, with the ten largest covering roughly a third. Each 10 ml fresh peripheral blood draw supplied the PBMCs.

Sequenced: blood. The chain combines TRBV7-3 with TRBJ2-7; D not certain. The clonotype comes from a woman in her 40s with Graves' ophthalmopathy. CDR3: CASSPRLDSYEQYF. The CDR3 DNA reads as TGTGCCAGCAGTCCTCGGTTAGATAGCTACGAGCAGTACTTC. The full variable domain, in which reference TRBV7-3 and TRBJ2-7 provide the parts outside the CDR3, is GAGVSQTPSNKVTEKGKYVELRCDPISGHTALYWYRQSLGQGPEFLIYFQGTGAADDSGLPNDRFFAVRPEGSVSTLKIQRTERGDSAVYLCASSPRLDSYEQYFGPGTRLTVT.